This paragraph reports one T cell receptor beta chain. The CDR3 sequence is 13 residues long. The germline gives CDR1 LNHNV, CDR2 YYDKDF (reference sequence). Trimming took off 0 bases at V and 10 bases at J, with 12 bases between the two ends. Authors' analysis steps: Estimation of nucleated cell counts relied on the amplification of reference gene primers. Assay: immunoSEQ multiplex PCR; the TCRdb copy retains only in-frame clones and omits some. The DNA gave D and trimming, while V, J and clone size come from that table. The sample consists of 200,000 to 300,000 clones, roughly 80% of them appearing once. The sample comes from a study of blood T cell repertoires in COVID-19. On the study more broadly: Sources were T cells, B-cell-depleted T cells, or PBMCs; the material itself was cDNA or gDNA.

The chain is built from TRBV15 and TRBJ1-1, with D possibly TRBD1 on 6 matching bases. This sequence originates from a woman older than 75 with acute or convalescent COVID-19. The sequenced sample consisted of peripheral blood. As DNA, the CDR3 is TGTGCCACCAGCAGAGATCTGAGGGGGAGAGCTTTCTTT. It yields the protein CATSRDLRGRAFF.